This T cell receptor beta chain was documented in a study of T cell responses to AZD1222 COVID-19 vaccine. The study, taken as a whole, reports: Repertoire sampling happened only post peak T cell response. Just a handful of AZD1222 recipients tested seropositive at baseline. Vaccine-related CD4 TCRs covered spike, predominating at 160-218 and 743-854.

This table comes from immunoSEQ multiplex PCR, and its TCRdb copy is limited to in-frame clones, with some not included. The data contain about 130,000 clones, 80% to 95% of them singletons. CDR1 and CDR2 from the germline V gene are LGHDT and YNNKEL (reference sequence). The CDR3 sequence is 15 residues long. The V gene lost 4 bases and the J gene lost 1 base, with 14 bases spanning the gap. On this clone: What it recognizes is unknown.

This TCR was recovered from an adult who received the AZD1222 COVID-19 vaccine. The rearrangement uses TRBV3-1 (or the pseudogene TRBV3-2) and TRBJ2-7; no reliable D call. Sequencing used peripheral blood, obtained 28 days after the second AZD1222 dose. CDR3 in DNA: TGTGCCAGCAGCCCGTGGGTCGGTGGGTCCTACGAGCAGTACTTC. The encoded protein is CASSPWVGGSYEQYF.